What follows is one TCR beta chain and its context. The source of the sample is a study of blood T cell repertoires in COVID-19. Study overall: The study drew acute and convalescent COVID-19 samples from the United States, Italy and Spain. Sources were T cells, B-cell-depleted T cells, or PBMCs; the material itself was cDNA or gDNA.

The table came from immunoSEQ multiplex PCR; TCRdb's copy has only in-frame clones and leaves some out. The sample lists some 220,000 clones; roughly 82% were seen once. Germline CDR1 and CDR2: SEHNR and FQNEAQ (reference sequence). Trimming left V 5 bases short and J 5 bases short, with 15 bases between. The CDR3 loop spans 14 amino acids. Sequenced sample: peripheral blood. The clonotype was recovered from a man over 45 with active or convalescent COVID-19. The rearrangement joins TRBV7-9 to TRBJ1-1; possibly TRBD1 for D (6 bases). CDR3 sequence: CASSVQGKGTEAFF. The CDR3 nucleotides read TGTGCCAGCAGCGTTCAGGGGAAGGGAACTGAAGCTTTCTTT.